The 9 T cell receptor beta chains given below trace back to one sample, sequenced in a study of blood T cell repertoires in COVID-19. The method was immunoSEQ multiplex PCR; TCRdb's version includes in-frame clones alone and lacks a portion of them. The data show around 130,000 clones, 85% seen once. The source material was peripheral blood. The source of these receptors is a man aged 50 or older with acute or convalescent COVID-19.

In regard to this clone: Its ends do not fully match the called genes, so a read error is possible. The chain couples TRBV15 to TRBJ2-7; a possible D gene is TRBD1 (6 bases). Germline V gene lookup returns CDR1 LNHNV and CDR2 YYDKDF (reference sequence). The CDR3 loop spans 13 amino acids. CDR3 sequence: CATSTEHRATADF. CDR3 nucleotides: TGTGCCACCAGCACAGAGCACAGGGCTACGGCAGACTTC.

This chain links TRBV3-1 (or the pseudogene TRBV3-2) with TRBJ1-4, with 7 positions matching TRBD1. The CDR3 totals 13 residues. Germline V gene sequence: CDR1 LGHDT, CDR2 YNNKEL (reference sequence). Trimming at V came to 8 bases and at J to 6 bases, leaving 6 bases not matched to a gene. The CDR3 region is CASGGQTYEKLFF. In DNA, the CDR3 is TGTGCCAGCGGGGGACAGACTTATGAAAAACTGTTTTTT.

This chain connects TRBV29-1 to TRBJ1-1; a weak D match, TRBD1 (6 bases). This CDR3 has 12 residues. The germline V gene encodes CDR1 SQVTM and CDR2 ANQGSEA. V was cut by 3 bases and J by 6 bases, with 11 bases left in between. In DNA form, the CDR3 reads TGCAGCGTTGATGGGGACAACGCTGAAGCTTTCTTT. The encoded protein is CSVDGDNAEAFF.

The genes are TRBV20-1 and TRBJ2-7; 8 bases fit TRBD1. V trimming: 7 bases; J trimming: 6 bases; junction bases outside the gene matches: 5. This CDR3 is built from 11 residues. Germline CDR1 is DFQATT and CDR2 is SNEGSKA (reference sequence). The CDR3 DNA reads as TGCAGTGGTACAGGGGGTGGCGAGCAGTACTTC. This sequence encodes CSGTGGGEQYF.

The V gene is TRBV27, the J gene TRBJ2-1; D gene unclear. Trimming stripped 5 bases from V and 5 bases from J, with 13 bases between. This CDR3 contains 14 residues. The germline CDR1 and CDR2 sequences are MNHEY and SMNVEV (reference sequence). CDR3 coding DNA: TGTGCCAGCAGTCCCCTAGGCACGGACAATGAGCAGTTCTTC. Encoded protein: CASSPLGTDNEQFF.

The chain links TRBV5-1 to TRBJ2-3; D might be TRBD1 (6 bases). Germline assignment: CDR1 SGHRS and CDR2 YFSETQ. The V end lost 3 bases, the J end lost 3 bases, and 17 bases lay between the germline ends. The CDR3 is 16 residues long. CDR3 protein: CASSSPTGVGTDTQYF. DNA for the CDR3: TGCGCCAGCAGCTCGCCGACAGGAGTGGGTACAGATACGCAGTATTTT.

The chain uses TRBV19 and TRBJ1-2; 8 positions match TRBD1. V gave up 5 bases and J gave up 4 bases; unmatched junction bases: 6. The CDR3 runs to 14 residues. The germline gives CDR1 LNHDA, CDR2 SQIVND (reference sequence). DNA for the CDR3: TGTGCCAGTAGTGTGGACAGGGAGATCTATGGCTACACCTTC. Its protein product is CASSVDREIYGYTF.

This chain links TRBV12-3 or TRBV12-4 with TRBJ2-7; weak D call: TRBD2 (6 bases). The CDR3 sequence is 13 residues long. Trimming took 3 bases from V and 5 from J, leaving 11 bases between them. The CDR3, as DNA: TGTGCCAGCAGTTTCACCGCGGGGAACGAGCAGTACTTC. Its translation: CASSFTAGNEQYF.

The chain uses TRBV7-2 and TRBJ1-1, with D uncertain. CDR1 and CDR2 from the germline V gene are SGHTA and FQGNSA. V lost 2 bases to trimming and J lost 5 bases, with 9 bases between them. There are 13 residues in the CDR3. CDR3 nucleotide sequence: TGTGCCAGCAGCTTATCGGGGAATACTGAAGCTTTCTTT. Translated: CASSLSGNTEAFF.